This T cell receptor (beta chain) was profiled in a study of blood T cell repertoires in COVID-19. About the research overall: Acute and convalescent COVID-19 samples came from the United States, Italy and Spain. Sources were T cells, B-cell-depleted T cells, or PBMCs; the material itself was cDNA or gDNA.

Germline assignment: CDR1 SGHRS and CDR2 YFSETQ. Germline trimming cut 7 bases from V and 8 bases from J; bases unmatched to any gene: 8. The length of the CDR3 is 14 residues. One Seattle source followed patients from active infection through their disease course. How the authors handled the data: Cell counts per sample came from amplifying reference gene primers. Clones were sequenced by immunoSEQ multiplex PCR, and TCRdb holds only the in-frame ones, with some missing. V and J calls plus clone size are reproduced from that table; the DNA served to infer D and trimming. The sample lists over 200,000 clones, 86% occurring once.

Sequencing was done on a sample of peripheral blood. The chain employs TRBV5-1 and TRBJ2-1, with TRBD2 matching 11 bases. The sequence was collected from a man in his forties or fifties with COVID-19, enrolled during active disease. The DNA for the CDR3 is TGCGCCAGCGTGATGCTAGCGGGAGGAGATGAGCAGTTCTTC. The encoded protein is CASVMLAGGDEQFF. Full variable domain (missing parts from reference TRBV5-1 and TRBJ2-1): KAGVTQTPRYLIKTRGQQVTLSCSPISGHRSVSWYQQTPGQGLQFLFEYFSETQRNKGNFPGRFSGRQFSNSRSEMNVSTLELGDSALYLCASVMLAGGDEQFFGPGTRLTVL.